The T cell receptor (beta chain) described here comes from a study of HIV-infected patients and healthy controls (dated by TCRdb to about 2014). In terms of the full investigation: The study asked whether deep sequencing of the TCR repertoire from small blood samples of HIV patients could detect immune perturbation and reconstitution.

This clonotype was seen ten or more times. What this receptor recognizes is not known. No base qualities exist here, and no much larger clone lies one base off it. Summary of the overall study and its limitations: In the samples, alpha-beta chain pairing was left undetermined. The observed differences in diversity could not be explained by the slight differences in age and sex profiles between the study cohorts. During therapy, a significant decrease in frequency was seen for HIV-associated CDR3s, whereas no significant change was found for CMV-associated CDR3s, although most of them became more frequent. Roughly threefold more distinct CDR3s and higher Shannon diversity were observed in healthy control repertoires than in untreated HIV+ repertoires. Only sixteen HIV-infected individuals were processed, which the authors considered a major limit on how widely the findings apply. Comparisons were complicated by unequal numbers of distinct sequences between patients and controls, and rare events from HIV-infected data were overweighted by size-matching. MAIT cell alpha-chain CDR3s were found at high frequency in healthy controls but were severely depleted in HIV+ repertoires. By Jaccard index and by the count of highly shared sequences, healthy controls shared more CDR3s between individuals than HIV+ patients did. In size-matched repertoire data, the apparent post-therapy recovery of the Gini index in HIV-infected patients was not replicated. Oligoclonality may be reflected in the significantly higher mean Gini indices of HIV-infected repertoires compared with controls. The dynamics of distinct T-cell subpopulations could not be separated, and sequencing depth was restricted, because whole blood was used. HLA typing of donors was not performed in the study. Compared with controls, HIV-infected patients showed significantly different mean usage of eight alpha and eight beta V genes.

Whole blood was used without cell fractionation, so the repertoire reflected all unsorted peripheral T cells. Under 11 uninfected healthy donors were sampled as controls, a few of whom were sampled twice about 3 months apart. For RNA extraction, roughly 2.7 ml of peripheral blood was drawn into Tempus tubes. Residual genomic DNA was removed with the TURBO-DNase kit and globin mRNA was depleted with GLOBINclear. The CDR3 sequence holds 16 residues, the cysteine and phenylalanine included. Only the CDR3 portion is preserved as DNA: 48 bases, with reading frame beginning at the first base. CDR1 DFQATT and CDR2 SNEGSKA were looked up in the germline V gene (reference sequence). V loses 0 bases of germline sequence and J loses 1 base, and the interval between the two ends is 14 bases. Reverse transcription of about 510 ng RNA was performed with SuperScript III using primers directed against the alpha and beta constant regions. Separate alpha and beta chain libraries were generated by chain-specific third strand synthesis with multiplexing indices. To avoid primer bias, the protocol used one single primer pair to amplify every rearrangement within a chain, and the protocol also attached molecular barcodes to each cDNA molecule. The SP2 sequencing primer site and a random hexamer were carried on a 5' RACE adapter, to which purified cDNA was joined by T4 RNA Ligase 1. The authors primed second strand synthesis from the SP2 site with Phusion polymerase and used slow temperature ramps to favor optimal annealing. The 12-nucleotide barcode on each molecule comprised two random hexamer sequences, both introduced before amplification and concatenated. A short first PCR added P5 and P7 adapter elements plus a second index, followed by a roughly 24-cycle amplification PCR with P5s and P7 primers. Libraries received 27 PCR cycles in total, were quantified on a Qubit, sized on a Bioanalyzer, and diluted to 4 nM. Sequencing of the normalized libraries was performed on an Illumina MiSeq with 2 x 250 paired-end kits. Reverse transcription reactions were cleaned up on MinElute columns and eluted into about 11 ul Tris-Cl. A 1:1 ratio of AMPure XP beads was used to clean the adapter ligations after they had run for approximately 21 hours at 16 degrees C. In the original analysis: Demultiplexed FASTQ files were processed with a modified Decombinator by which V, J, insert and barcode information was output. Sequences that shared a barcode but differed from the dominant sequence were discarded as errors, and original cDNA molecules were estimated by counting barcodes clustered at Levenshtein distance 3. The R packages ineq, vegan, igraph and RCytoscape were used for downstream analyses, with IMGT nomenclature and CDR3 definitions applied. The authors computed V gene usage over distinct sequences and counted each TCR a single time to avoid skew from clonal expansion. Similarity networks connected unique CDR3 amino acid sequences within a donor whenever two sequences differed by a single Levenshtein edit. The authors compiled published HIV-specific CDR3s (about 92 alpha, just over 700 beta) and CMV-specific CDR3s (approximately 13 alpha, fewer than 300 beta) and searched for them in the repertoires. Lower sequence numbers were not the cause of the decreased diversity in patients, as random subsampling to size-matched repertoires showed. TCRdb redid the processing of the public reads, applying fastp at Q25 and MiXCR, and retained in-frame beta chains. Entries that share a CDR3 protein sequence are merged under the most common genes and DNA. The V and J calls reflect TCRdb's pipeline rather than the authors' work. This sample has under 20,000 distinct CDR3 sequences in its table, and over 9.5% of those were observed once. Together, the top ten hold approximately 3.1% of the sample.

This clonotype originated in an adult in good health. The sequenced sample was blood. The chain uses TRBV20-1 and TRBJ2-3; the D element could tentatively be TRBD1 or TRBD2, as 5 bases agree for each. The sequence in DNA is TGCAGTGCTAGAGATTGGTCTAGAGGGGGCACAGATACGCAGTATTTT. The encoded protein is CSARDWSRGGTDTQYF.